What follows are 5 T cell receptor beta chains derived from one specimen sequenced in a study of control samples from healthy donors and cancer patients. TCRdb keeps only in-frame clones here, not all; method: immunoSEQ multiplex PCR. The table has roughly 170,000 clones, around 95% seen once. The specimen sequenced was blood. The receptor source for this set is a woman in her sixties or seventies in good health.

V gene TRBV21-1 combines with J gene TRBJ2-3; the D call in the table, TRBD2, was not verified against the DNA. TRBV21-1 is an annotated pseudogene. The CDR3 loop spans 18 amino acids. In DNA, the CDR3 is TGTGCCAGCAGCAAAAGGGTGGAGGGCGAGCAGGGAACAGATACGCAGTATTTT. As protein: CASSKRVEGEQGTDTQYF.

The genes are TRBV3-1 (or the pseudogene TRBV3-2) and TRBJ1-6; D gene uncertain. Germline CDR1 is LGHDT and CDR2 is YNNKEL (reference sequence). The CDR3 sequence is 12 residues long. Trimming removed 4 bases from V and 8 bases from J, with 6 bases in between. The chain's CDR3 is CASSRPHSPLHF. The DNA for the CDR3 is TGTGCCAGCAGCCGCCCTCATTCACCCCTCCACTTT.

The chain combines TRBV19 with TRBJ1-2, with D tentatively TRBD1 (5 bases). This CDR3 has 15 residues. With 4 bases removed from V and 4 bases from J, the gap between germline ends came to 16 bases. Germline CDR1 reads LNHDA; CDR2 reads SQIVND (reference sequence). CDR3 amino acids: CASSKRGGEFYGYTF. The CDR3 DNA reads TGTGCCAGTAGTAAGAGGGGAGGAGAATTCTATGGCTACACCTTC.

This clone was detected once. This sequence joins TRBV6-6 and TRBJ2-3; TRBD2 matches at 7 bases. The CDR3 sequence is 14 residues long. The ends lost 7 bases at V and 1 base at J; junction bases unmatched: 5. Germline CDR1 is MNHNY and CDR2 is SVGAGI (reference sequence). CDR3 protein: CASNERGRTDTQYF. In DNA, the CDR3 is TGTGCCAGCAACGAGCGGGGACGCACAGATACGCAGTATTTT.

The V gene is TRBV4-3, the J gene TRBJ1-4; a possible D gene is TRBD1 (5 bases). This CDR3 spans 17 amino acids. V was trimmed by 3 bases and J by 3 bases, leaving 17 bases between them. The germline V gene has CDR1 LGHNA and CDR2 YSLEER. This CDR3 is CASSHTSGVVSNEKLFF. The CDR3 DNA sequence: TGCGCCAGCAGCCATACGTCGGGGGTGGTATCTAATGAAAAACTGTTTTTT.